This TCR beta chain was sequenced during a study of T cell responses to AZD1222 COVID-19 vaccine. This clone appeared a single time. The CDR3 runs 15 residues. Trimming cost V 3 bases and J 9 bases, with 21 bases left between them. The germline V gene has CDR1 MGHRA and CDR2 YSYEKL. This table comes from immunoSEQ multiplex PCR, and its TCRdb copy is limited to in-frame clones, with some not included. The sample shows roughly 150,000 clones, over 85% of them seen only once. The clonotype originates from an adult in good health. V is TRBV4-1 and J is TRBJ2-7; no clear D gene. The material was peripheral blood, obtained on day 0 of AZD1222 vaccination. The CDR3 is CASSQFEGSQLGQYF. In DNA, the CDR3 is TGCGCCAGCAGCCAGTTTGAAGGGTCGCAGCTCGGGCAGTACTTC.